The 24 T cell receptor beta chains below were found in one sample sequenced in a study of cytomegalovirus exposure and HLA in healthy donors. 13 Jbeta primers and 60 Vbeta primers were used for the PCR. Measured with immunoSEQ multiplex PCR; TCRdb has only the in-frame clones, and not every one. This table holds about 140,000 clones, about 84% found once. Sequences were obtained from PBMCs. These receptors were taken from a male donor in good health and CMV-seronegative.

The CDR3 here is CATKEGTRTYNEQFF. The CDR3 bases are TGTGCCACCAAGGAAGGGACTAGAACCTACAATGAGCAGTTCTTC. This chain links TRBV19 with TRBJ2-1; TRBD2 agrees at 8 bases. This CDR3 region has 15 residues. Trimming cost V 10 bases and J 2 bases; bases outside gene matches: 10. Germline V gene data show CDR1 as LNHDA and CDR2 as SQIVND (reference sequence).

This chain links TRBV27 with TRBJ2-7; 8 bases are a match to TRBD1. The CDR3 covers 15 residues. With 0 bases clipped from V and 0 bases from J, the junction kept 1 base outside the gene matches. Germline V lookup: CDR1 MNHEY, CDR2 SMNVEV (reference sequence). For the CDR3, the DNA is TGTGCCAGCAGTTTATCGACAGGGGACTCCTACGAGCAGTACTTC. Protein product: CASSLSTGDSYEQYF.

The CDR3 spells CASSPTPLGWNTEAFF. In nucleotides, the CDR3 is TGTGCCAGCAGCCCTACGCCCCTAGGCTGGAACACTGAAGCTTTCTTT. V usage is TRBV7-6 and J usage is TRBJ1-1, with D unclear. V was clipped by 5 bases and J by 1 base, with 17 bases between them. CDR1 is SGHVS and CDR2 is FNYEAQ in the germline V gene. The CDR3 spans 16 residues.

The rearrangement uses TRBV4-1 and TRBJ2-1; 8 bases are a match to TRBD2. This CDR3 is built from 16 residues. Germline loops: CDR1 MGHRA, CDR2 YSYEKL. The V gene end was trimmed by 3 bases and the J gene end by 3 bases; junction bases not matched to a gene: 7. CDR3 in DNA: TGCGCCAGCAGCCAGGAGCGACTAGCGCTCTACAATGAGCAGTTCTTC. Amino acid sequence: CASSQERLALYNEQFF.

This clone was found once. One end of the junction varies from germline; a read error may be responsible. Here the CDR3 reads CAASNWTGGNYGYTF. In DNA form, the CDR3 reads TGTGCCGCCAGCAACTGGACAGGAGGAAACTATGGCTACACCTTC. V gene TRBV15 combines with J gene TRBJ1-2; 7 bases align to TRBD1. The CDR3 is made up of 15 amino acids. The germline gives CDR1 LNHNV, CDR2 YYDKDF (reference sequence). The entire variable domain, with the rest obtained from reference TRBV15 and TRBJ1-2, is as follows: DAMVIQNPRYQVTQFGKPVTLSCSQTLNHNVMYWYQQKSSQAPKLLFHYYDKDFNNEADTPDNFQSRRPNTSFCFLDIRSPGLGDTAMYLCAASNWTGGNYGYTFGSGTRLTVV.

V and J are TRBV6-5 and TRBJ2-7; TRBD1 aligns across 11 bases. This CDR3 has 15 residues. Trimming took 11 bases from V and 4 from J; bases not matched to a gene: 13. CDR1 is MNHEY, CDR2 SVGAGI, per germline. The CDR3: CASRITGTGGYEQYF. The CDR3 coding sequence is TGTGCCTCGCGGATTACCGGGACAGGGGGGTACGAGCAGTACTTC.

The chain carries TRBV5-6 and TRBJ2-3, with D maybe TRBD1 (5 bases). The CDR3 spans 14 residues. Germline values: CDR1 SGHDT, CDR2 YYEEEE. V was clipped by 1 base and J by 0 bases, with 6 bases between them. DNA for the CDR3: TGTGCCAGCAGCTTGCCAGGGAGCACAGATACGCAGTATTTT. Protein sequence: CASSLPGSTDTQYF.

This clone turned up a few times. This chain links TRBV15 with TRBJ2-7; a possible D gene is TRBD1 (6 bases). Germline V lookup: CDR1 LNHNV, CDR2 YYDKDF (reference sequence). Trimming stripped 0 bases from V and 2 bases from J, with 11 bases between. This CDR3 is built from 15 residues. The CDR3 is CATSRDPTGTYEQYF. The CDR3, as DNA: TGTGCCACCAGCAGAGATCCGACAGGTACCTACGAGCAGTACTTC.

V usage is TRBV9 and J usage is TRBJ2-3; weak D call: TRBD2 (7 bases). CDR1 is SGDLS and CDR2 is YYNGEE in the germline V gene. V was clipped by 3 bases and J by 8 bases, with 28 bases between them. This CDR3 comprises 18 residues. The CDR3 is CASSARAQGRAGEGTQYF. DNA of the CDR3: TGTGCCAGCAGCGCCCGGGCTCAGGGGAGGGCAGGGGAGGGTACGCAGTATTTT.

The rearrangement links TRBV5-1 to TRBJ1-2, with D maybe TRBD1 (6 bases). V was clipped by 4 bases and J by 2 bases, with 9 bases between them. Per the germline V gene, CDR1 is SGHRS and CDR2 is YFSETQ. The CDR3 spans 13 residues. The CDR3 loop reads CASSPQGNYGYTF. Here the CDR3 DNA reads TGCGCCAGCAGCCCACAGGGAAACTATGGCTACACCTTC. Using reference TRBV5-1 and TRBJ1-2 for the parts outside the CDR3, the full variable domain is KAGVTQTPRYLIKTRGQQVTLSCSPISGHRSVSWYQQTPGQGLQFLFEYFSETQRNKGNFPGRFSGRQFSNSRSEMNVSTLELGDSALYLCASSPQGNYGYTFGSGTRLTVV.

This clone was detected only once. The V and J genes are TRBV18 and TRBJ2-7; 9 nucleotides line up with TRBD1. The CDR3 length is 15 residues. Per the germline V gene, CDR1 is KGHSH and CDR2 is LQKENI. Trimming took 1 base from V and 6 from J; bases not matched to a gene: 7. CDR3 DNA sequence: TGTGCCAGCTCACCACAGGGGGGGACAGGGCCCGAGCAGTACTTC. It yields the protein CASSPQGGTGPEQYF.

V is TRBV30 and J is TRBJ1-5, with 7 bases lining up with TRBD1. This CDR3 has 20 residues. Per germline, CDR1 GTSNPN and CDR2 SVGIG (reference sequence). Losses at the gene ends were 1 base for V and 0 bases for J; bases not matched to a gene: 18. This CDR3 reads CAWSAGGGDRAPYSNQPQHF. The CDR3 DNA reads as TGTGCCTGGAGTGCAGGGGGAGGAGACAGGGCCCCATATAGCAATCAGCCCCAGCATTTT.

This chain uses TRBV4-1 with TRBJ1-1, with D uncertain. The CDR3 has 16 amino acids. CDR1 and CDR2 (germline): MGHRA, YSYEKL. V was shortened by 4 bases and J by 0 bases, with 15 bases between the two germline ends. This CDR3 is CASSPSMGSMNTEAFF. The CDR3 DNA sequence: TGCGCCAGCAGCCCCTCAATGGGGAGCATGAACACTGAAGCTTTCTTT.

Here the CDR3 DNA reads TGTGCCAGCAGTCCCGACTATGGCTACACCTTC. This translates into CASSPDYGYTF. The rearrangement links TRBV7-2 to TRBJ1-2; no reliable D call. The germline V and J ends were trimmed by 6 bases and 3 bases, with 5 bases remaining between them. From germline, CDR1 is SGHTA and CDR2 FQGNSA. This CDR3 spans 11 amino acids. The full variable domain, in which reference TRBV7-2 and TRBJ1-2 provide the parts outside the CDR3, is GAGVSQSPSNKVTEKGKDVELRCDPISGHTALYWYRQSLGQGLEFLIYFQGNSAPDKSGLPSDRFSAERTGGSVSTLTIQRTQQEDSAVYLCASSPDYGYTFGSGTRLTVV.

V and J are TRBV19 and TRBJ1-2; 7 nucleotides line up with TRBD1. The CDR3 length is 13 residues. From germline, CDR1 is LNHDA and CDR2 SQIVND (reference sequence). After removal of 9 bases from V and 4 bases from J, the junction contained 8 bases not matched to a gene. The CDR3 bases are TGTGCCAGCCGGGACAGAGGATCCTATGGCTACACCTTC. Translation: CASRDRGSYGYTF.

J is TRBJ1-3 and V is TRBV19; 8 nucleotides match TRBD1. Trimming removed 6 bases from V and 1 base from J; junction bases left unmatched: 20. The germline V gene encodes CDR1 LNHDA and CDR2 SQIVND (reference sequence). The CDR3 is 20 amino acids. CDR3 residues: CASSHWWGRGLVHSGNTIYF. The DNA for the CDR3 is TGTGCCAGTAGCCACTGGTGGGGCAGGGGGCTAGTTCATTCTGGAAACACCATATATTTT.

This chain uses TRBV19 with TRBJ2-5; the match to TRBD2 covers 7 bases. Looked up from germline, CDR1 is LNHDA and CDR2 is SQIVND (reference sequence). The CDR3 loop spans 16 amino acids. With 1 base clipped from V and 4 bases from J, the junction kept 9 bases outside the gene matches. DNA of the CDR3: TGTGCCAGTAGTATAGGAAGCAGCGGGGTAGGAGAGACCCAGTACTTC. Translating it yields CASSIGSSGVGETQYF. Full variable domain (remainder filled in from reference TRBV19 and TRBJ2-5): DGGITQSPKYLFRKEGQNVTLSCEQNLNHDAMYWYRQDPGQGLRLIYYSQIVNDFQKGDIAEGYSVSREKKESFPLTVTSAQKNPTAFYLCASSIGSSGVGETQYFGPGTRLLVL.

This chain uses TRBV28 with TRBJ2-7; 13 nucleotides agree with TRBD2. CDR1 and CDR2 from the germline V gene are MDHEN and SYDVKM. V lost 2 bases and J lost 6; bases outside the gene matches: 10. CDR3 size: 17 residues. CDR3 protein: CASSLPLTSGRPREQYF. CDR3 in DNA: TGTGCCAGCAGTTTACCCCTGACTAGCGGGAGGCCCCGCGAGCAGTACTTC.

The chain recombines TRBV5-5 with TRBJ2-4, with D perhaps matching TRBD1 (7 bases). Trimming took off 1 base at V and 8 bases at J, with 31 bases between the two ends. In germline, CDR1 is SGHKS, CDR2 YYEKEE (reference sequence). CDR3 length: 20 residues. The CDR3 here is CASSLLSLRDRRGPRDIQYF. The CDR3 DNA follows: TGTGCCAGCAGCTTGTTGTCTCTCCGGGACCGGAGGGGGCCGAGGGACATTCAGTACTTC.

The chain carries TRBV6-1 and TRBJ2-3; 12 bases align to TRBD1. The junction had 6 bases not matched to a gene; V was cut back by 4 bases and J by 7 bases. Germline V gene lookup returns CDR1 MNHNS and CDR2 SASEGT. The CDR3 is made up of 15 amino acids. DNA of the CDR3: TGTGCCAGCAGTGCAGAGGGACAGGGGGCATATACGCAGTATTTT. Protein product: CASSAEGQGAYTQYF.

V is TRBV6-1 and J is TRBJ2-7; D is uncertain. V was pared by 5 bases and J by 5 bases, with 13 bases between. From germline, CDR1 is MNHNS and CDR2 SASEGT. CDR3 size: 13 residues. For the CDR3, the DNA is TGTGCCAGCAGTACAGAGCCCGCAGACGAGCAGTACTTC. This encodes CASSTEPADEQYF.

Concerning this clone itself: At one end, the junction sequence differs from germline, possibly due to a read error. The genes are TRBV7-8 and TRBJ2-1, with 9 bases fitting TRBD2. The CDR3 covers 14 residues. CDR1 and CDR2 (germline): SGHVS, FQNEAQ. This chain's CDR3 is CASSLAGLAPEKFF. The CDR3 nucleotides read TGTGCCAGCAGCTTAGCGGGACTAGCCCCTGAGAAGTTCTTC.

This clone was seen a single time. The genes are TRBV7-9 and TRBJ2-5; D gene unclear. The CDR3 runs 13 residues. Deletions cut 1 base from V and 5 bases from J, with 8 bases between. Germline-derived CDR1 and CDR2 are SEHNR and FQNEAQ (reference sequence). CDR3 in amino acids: CASSLDYGETQYF. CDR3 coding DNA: TGTGCCAGCAGCTTAGACTATGGGGAGACCCAGTACTTC.

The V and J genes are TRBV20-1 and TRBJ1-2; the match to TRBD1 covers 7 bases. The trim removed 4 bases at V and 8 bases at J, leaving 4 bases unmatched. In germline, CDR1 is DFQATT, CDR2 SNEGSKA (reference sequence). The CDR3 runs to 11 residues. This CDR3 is CSAITGDGYTF. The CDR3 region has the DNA TGCAGTGCTATAACAGGGGACGGCTACACCTTC.